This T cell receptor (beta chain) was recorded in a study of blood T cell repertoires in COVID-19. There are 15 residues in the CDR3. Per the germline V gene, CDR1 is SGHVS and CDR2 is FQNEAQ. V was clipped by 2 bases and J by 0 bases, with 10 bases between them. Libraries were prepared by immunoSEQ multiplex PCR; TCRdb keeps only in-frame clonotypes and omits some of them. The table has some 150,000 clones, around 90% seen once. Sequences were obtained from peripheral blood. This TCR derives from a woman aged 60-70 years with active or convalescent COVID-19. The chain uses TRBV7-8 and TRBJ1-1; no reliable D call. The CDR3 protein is CASSLPGPMNTEAFF. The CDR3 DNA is TGTGCCAGCAGCTTACCTGGGCCGATGAACACTGAAGCTTTCTTT.